The present T cell receptor beta chain was sequenced within a study of cytomegalovirus exposure and HLA in healthy donors. The CDR3 loop spans 14 amino acids. From germline, CDR1 is MNHNS and CDR2 SASEGT. Losses at the gene ends were 5 bases for V and 2 bases for J; bases not matched to a gene: 4. With 60 Vbeta and 13 Jbeta primers, the PCR was carried out. Clones were read by immunoSEQ multiplex PCR, and TCRdb kept only the in-frame ones, dropping some. The data show some 80,000 clones, roughly 80% seen once. The sequenced material came from PBMCs. This TCR came from a man between 50 and 59 years old in good health and CMV-seronegative. The J gene is TRBJ2-3, the V gene TRBV6-1, with 7 bases matching TRBD2. The DNA of the CDR3 is TGTGCCAGCAGTACGGGGGGTTACACAGATACGCAGTATTTT. Amino acid sequence: CASSTGGYTDTQYF.